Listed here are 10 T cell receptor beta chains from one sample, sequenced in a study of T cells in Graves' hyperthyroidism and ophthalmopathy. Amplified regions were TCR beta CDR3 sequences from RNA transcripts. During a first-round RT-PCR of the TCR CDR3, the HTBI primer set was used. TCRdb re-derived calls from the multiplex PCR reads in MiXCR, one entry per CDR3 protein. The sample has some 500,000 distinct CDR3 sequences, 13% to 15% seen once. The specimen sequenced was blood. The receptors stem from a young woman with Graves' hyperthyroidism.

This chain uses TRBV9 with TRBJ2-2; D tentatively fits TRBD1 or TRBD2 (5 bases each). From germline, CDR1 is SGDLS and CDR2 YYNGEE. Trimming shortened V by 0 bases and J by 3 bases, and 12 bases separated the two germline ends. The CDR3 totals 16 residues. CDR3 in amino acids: CASSVGGETHTGELFF. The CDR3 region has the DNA TGTGCCAGCAGCGTAGGAGGGGAGACCCACACCGGGGAGCTGTTTTTT.

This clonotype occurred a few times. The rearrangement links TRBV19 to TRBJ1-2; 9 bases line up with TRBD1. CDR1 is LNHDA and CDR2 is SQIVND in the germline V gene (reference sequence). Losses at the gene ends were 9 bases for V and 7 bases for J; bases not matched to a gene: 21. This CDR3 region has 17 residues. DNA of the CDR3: TGTGCCAGCACTCCGACGTGGGACAGGGTGTTTTTAGGTGGCTACACCTTC. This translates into CASTPTWDRVFLGGYTF.

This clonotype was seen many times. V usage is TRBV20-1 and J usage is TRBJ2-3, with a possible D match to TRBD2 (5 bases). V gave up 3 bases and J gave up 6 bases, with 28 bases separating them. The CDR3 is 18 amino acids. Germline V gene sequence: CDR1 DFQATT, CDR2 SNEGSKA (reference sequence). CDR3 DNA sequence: TGCAGTGCTAGTGAGTGGAAGGCTAGCCGAAGGGATCGGGATACGCAGTATTTT. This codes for CSASEWKASRRDRDTQYF.

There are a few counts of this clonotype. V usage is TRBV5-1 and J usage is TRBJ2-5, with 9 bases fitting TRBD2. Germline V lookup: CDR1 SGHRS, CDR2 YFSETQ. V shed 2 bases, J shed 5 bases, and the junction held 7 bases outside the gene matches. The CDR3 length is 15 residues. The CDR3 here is CASSFLPSGIETQYF. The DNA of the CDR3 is TGCGCCAGCAGCTTCCTGCCTAGCGGGATTGAGACCCAGTACTTC.

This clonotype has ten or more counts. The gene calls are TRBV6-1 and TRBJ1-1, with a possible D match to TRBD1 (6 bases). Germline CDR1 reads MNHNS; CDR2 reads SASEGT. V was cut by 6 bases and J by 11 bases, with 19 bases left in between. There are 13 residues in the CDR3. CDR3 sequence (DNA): TGTGCCAGCAGGATACCGGGGGCCCCCGGGGCTTTCTTT. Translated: CASRIPGAPGAFF.

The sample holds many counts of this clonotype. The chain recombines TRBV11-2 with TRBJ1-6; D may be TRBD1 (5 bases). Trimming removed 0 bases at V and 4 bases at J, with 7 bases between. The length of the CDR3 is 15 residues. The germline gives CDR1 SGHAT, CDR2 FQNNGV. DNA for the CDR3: TGTGCCAGCAGCTTAGAGCCAGGGTATAATTCACCCCTCCACTTT. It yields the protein CASSLEPGYNSPLHF.

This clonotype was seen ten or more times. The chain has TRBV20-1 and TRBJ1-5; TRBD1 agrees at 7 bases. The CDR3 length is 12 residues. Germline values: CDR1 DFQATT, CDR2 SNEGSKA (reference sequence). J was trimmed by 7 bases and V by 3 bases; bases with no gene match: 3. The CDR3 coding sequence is TGCAGTGCTAGCCAGGGGGGGCAGCCCCAGCATTTT. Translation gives CSASQGGQPQHF.

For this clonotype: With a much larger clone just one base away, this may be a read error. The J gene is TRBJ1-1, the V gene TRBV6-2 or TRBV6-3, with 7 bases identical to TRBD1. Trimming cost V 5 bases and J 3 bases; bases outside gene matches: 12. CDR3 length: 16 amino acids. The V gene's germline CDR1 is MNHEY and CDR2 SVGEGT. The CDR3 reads CASSVAVGGLDTEAFF. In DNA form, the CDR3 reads TGTGCCAGCAGTGTGGCTGTAGGGGGCCTGGACACTGAAGCTTTCTTT.

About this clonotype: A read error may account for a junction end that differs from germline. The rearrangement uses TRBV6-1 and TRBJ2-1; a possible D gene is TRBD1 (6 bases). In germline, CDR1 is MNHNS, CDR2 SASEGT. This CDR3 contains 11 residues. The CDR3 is CASSPRTAQLF. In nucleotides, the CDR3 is TGTGCCAGCAGCCCACGGACAGCGCAGCTCTTC.

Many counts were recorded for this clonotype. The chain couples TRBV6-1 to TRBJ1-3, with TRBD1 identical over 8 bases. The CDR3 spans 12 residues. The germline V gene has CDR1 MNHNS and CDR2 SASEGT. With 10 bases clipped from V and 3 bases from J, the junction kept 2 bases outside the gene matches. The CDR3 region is CATDRVGNTIYF. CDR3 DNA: TGTGCCACGGACAGGGTTGGAAACACCATATATTTT.